This T cell receptor (beta chain) came from a study of T-cell reconstitution after alpha-beta-depleted transplantation in children. Trimming pared 4 bases from V and 2 bases from J, leaving 8 bases between. Germline loops: CDR1 DFQATT, CDR2 SNEGSKA (reference sequence). This CDR3 contains 12 residues. Only a few counts were recorded for this clonotype. The TCRbeta library was prepared with unique molecular identifiers. In TCRdb, the PCR reads were re-called with MiXCR into one record per CDR3 protein. The data hold around 480,000 distinct CDR3 sequences, with approximately 32% observed a single time. This TCR derives from a human donor who donated a stem cell graft to a child with aplastic anemia. The V and J genes are TRBV20-1 and TRBJ2-5, with D tentatively TRBD1 or TRBD2 (5 bases each). The specimen comprised PBMCs from the stem cell graft donor, sampled from the stem cell graft. DNA of the CDR3: TGCAGTGCTATGAGGGGTCAAGAGACCCAGTACTTC. Protein sequence: CSAMRGQETQYF.